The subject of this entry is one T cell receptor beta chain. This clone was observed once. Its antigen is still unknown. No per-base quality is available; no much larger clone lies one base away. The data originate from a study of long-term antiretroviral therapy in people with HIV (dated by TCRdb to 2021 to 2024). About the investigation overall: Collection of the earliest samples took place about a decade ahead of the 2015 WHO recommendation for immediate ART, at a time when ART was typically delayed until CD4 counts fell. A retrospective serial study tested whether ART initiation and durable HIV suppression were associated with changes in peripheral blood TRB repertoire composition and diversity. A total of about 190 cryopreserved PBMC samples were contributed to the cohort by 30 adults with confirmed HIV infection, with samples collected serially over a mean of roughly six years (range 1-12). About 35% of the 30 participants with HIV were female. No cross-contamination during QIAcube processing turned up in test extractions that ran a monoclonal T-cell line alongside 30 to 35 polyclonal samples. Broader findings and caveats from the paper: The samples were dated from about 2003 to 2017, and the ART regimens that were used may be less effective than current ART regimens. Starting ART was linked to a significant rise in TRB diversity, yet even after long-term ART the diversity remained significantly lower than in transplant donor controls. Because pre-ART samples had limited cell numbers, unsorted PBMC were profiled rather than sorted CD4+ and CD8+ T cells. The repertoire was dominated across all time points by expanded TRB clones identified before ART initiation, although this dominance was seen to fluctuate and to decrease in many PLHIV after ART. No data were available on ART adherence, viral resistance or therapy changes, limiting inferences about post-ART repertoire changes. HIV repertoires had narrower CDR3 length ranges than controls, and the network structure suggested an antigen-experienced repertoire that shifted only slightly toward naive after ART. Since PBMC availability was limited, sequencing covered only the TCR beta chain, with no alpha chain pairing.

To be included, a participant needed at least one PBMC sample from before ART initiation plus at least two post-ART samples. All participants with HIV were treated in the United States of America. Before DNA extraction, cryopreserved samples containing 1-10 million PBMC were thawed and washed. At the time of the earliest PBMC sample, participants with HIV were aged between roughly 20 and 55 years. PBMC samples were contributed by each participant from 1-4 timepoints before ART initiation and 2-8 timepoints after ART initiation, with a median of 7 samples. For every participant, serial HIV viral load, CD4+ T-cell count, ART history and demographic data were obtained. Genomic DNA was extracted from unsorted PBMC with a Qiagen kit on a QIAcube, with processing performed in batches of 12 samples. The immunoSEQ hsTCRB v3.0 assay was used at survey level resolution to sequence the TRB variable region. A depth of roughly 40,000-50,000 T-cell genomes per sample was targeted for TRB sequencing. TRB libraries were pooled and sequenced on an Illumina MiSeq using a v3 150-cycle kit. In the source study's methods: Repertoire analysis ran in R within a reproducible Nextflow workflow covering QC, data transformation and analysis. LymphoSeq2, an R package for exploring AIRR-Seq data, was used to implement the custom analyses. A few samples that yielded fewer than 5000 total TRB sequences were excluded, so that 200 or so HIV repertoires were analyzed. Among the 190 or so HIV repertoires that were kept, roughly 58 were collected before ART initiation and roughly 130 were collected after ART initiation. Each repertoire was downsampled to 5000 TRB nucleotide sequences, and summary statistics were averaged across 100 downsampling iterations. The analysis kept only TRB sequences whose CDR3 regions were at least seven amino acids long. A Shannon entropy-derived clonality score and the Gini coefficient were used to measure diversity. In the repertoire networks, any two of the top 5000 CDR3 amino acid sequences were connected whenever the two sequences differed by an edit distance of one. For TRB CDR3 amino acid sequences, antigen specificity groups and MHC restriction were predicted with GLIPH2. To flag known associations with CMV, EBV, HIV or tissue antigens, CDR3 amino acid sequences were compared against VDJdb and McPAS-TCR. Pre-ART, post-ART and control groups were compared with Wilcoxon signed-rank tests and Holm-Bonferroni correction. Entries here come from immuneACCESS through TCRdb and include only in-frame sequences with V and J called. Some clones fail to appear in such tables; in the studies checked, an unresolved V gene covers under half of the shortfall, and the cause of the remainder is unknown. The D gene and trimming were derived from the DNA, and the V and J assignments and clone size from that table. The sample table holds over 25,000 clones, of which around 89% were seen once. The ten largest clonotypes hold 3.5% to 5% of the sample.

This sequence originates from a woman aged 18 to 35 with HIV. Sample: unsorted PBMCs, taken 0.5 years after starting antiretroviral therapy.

The CDR3 protein: CASTTMKHPIYEQYF. The DNA sequence follows: TGTGCCAGCACTACCATGAAACACCCGATCTACGAGCAGTACTTC. Here the chain combines TRBV6-5 and TRBJ2-7, with the D segment identity uncertain. The CDR3 measures 15 amino acids from cysteine to phenylalanine. This entry keeps only the CDR3 DNA: 45 bases, framed from base 1. The germline V gene yields MNHEY for CDR1 and SVGAGI for CDR2. V was cut back by 7 bases and J by 3 bases, leaving a gap of 19 bases between them.